The 19 T cell receptor beta chains reported below all come from one sample, sequenced in a study of cytomegalovirus exposure and HLA in healthy donors. The PCR employed 60 Vbeta primers together with 13 Jbeta primers. Libraries were prepared by immunoSEQ multiplex PCR; TCRdb keeps only in-frame clonotypes and omits some of them. The top ten clones hold 1.2% of a sample with 120,000 or so clones, around three quarters of them seen once. The sample comprised PBMCs. Every receptor here comes from a female donor in good health and CMV-seronegative.

The chain employs TRBV11-1 and TRBJ2-3, with D maybe TRBD2 (6 bases). CDR3 length: 16 amino acids. Trimming shortened V by 6 bases and J by 2 bases, and 18 bases separated the two germline ends. Germline values: CDR1 SGHAT, CDR2 FQDESV (reference sequence). CDR3 in amino acids: CASRLAFRGNTDTQYF. The CDR3 DNA is TGTGCCAGCAGGTTGGCTTTTCGGGGGAACACAGATACGCAGTATTTT.

The chain couples TRBV5-1 to TRBJ1-3; D is possibly TRBD1 (5 bases). Germline V gene sequence: CDR1 SGHRS, CDR2 YFSETQ. There are 15 residues in the CDR3. The ends were cut back, 4 bases at V and 4 bases at J, with 15 bases in the middle. CDR3 sequence reads: CASSPGFGSGNTIYF. In DNA, the CDR3 is TGCGCCAGCAGCCCAGGGTTCGGATCCGGAAACACCATATATTTT.

This clone showed up just once. The chain combines TRBV28 with TRBJ2-1; 11 positions match TRBD2. Unmatched junction bases numbered 16, after V lost 6 bases and J lost 6 bases. CDR3 length: 18 amino acids. CDR1 and CDR2 from the germline V gene are MDHEN and SYDVKM. The CDR3 is CASSTTIAGGIWRNEQFF. The DNA for the CDR3 is TGTGCCAGCAGCACTACCATAGCGGGGGGGATCTGGCGCAATGAGCAGTTCTTC.

The chain combines TRBV2 with TRBJ1-1, with D perhaps TRBD1 (6 bases). Per germline, CDR1 SNHLY and CDR2 FYNNEI. V lost 7 bases to trimming and J lost 3 bases, with 24 bases between them. The CDR3 sequence is 17 residues long. CDR3 region: CASKGGGAGIRDTEAFF. CDR3 nucleotide sequence: TGTGCCAGCAAAGGAGGGGGGGCAGGGATCAGGGACACTGAAGCTTTCTTT.

The genes are TRBV19 and TRBJ2-5; D is unresolved. Germline CDR1 and CDR2: LNHDA and SQIVND (reference sequence). V lost 7 bases to trimming and J lost 3 bases, with 6 bases between them. The CDR3 has 11 amino acids. The DNA of the CDR3 is TGTGCCAGTAAAGAGGAAGAGACCCAGTACTTC. Protein sequence: CASKEEETQYF.

The V call is TRBV7-9, the J call TRBJ2-1, with 7 bases fitting TRBD2. The germline V gene has CDR1 SEHNR and CDR2 FQNEAQ (reference sequence). J gave up 6 bases and V 5 bases, and 10 bases lay outside the gene matches. The CDR3 contains 15 residues. The CDR3 spells CASSPRLAAFNEQFF. The CDR3 DNA sequence: TGTGCCAGCAGCCCGCGACTAGCCGCGTTCAATGAGCAGTTCTTC.

This chain links TRBV28 with TRBJ1-2; the D gene is possibly TRBD1 (5 bases). Germline-derived CDR1 and CDR2 are MDHEN and SYDVKM. This CDR3 comprises 15 residues. V was trimmed by 6 bases and J by 0 bases, leaving 14 bases between them. CDR3 bases: TGTGCCAGCAGGAGGGGCGGGGCGACTAACTATGGCTACACCTTC. Translation gives CASRRGGATNYGYTF.

This chain joins TRBV6-5 and TRBJ2-1, with TRBD2 matching over 8 bases. Per the germline V gene, CDR1 is MNHEY and CDR2 is SVGAGI. V lost 5 bases and J lost 5; bases outside the gene matches: 5. This CDR3 comprises 14 residues. CDR3 sequence reads: CASSTAGAHNEQFF. The CDR3, as DNA: TGTGCCAGCAGTACAGCGGGAGCCCACAATGAGCAGTTCTTC.

The J gene is TRBJ1-4, the V gene TRBV2; D remains unclear. V lost 5 bases, J lost 7 bases, and 5 bases lay in between. This CDR3 has 11 amino acids. Per germline, CDR1 SNHLY and CDR2 FYNNEI. CDR3 nucleotide sequence: TGTGCCAGCAGTAACGGTGAAAAACTGTTTTTT. This encodes CASSNGEKLFF.

The J gene is TRBJ2-1, the V gene TRBV5-1; 8 bases line up with TRBD1. This CDR3 comprises 16 residues. With 5 bases clipped from V and 2 bases from J, the junction kept 9 bases outside the gene matches. Germline V gives CDR1 SGHRS, CDR2 YFSETQ. The CDR3 loop reads CASRKSGTGAYNEQFF. Here the CDR3 DNA reads TGCGCCAGCAGAAAGTCCGGGACAGGTGCCTACAATGAGCAGTTCTTC.

The V and J genes are TRBV29-1 and TRBJ2-7; 9 bases align to TRBD2. With 1 base clipped from V and 3 bases from J, the junction kept 10 bases outside the gene matches. Germline CDR1 and CDR2: SQVTM and ANQGSEA. There are 16 residues in the CDR3. In DNA, the CDR3 is TGCAGCGTTGAAGGATGGGAGACTAGCGGACTCTACGAGCAGTACTTC. Residues: CSVEGWETSGLYEQYF.

The chain employs TRBV18 and TRBJ2-3; 7 bases are a match to TRBD1. Germline CDR1 is KGHSH and CDR2 is LQKENI. CDR3 length: 14 amino acids. Trimming removed 0 bases from V and 5 bases from J; junction bases left unmatched: 2. CDR3 nucleotide sequence: TGTGCCAGCTCACCACCGAGGACAGGAGATACGCAGTATTTT. It is translated as CASSPPRTGDTQYF. Drawing the rest from reference TRBV18 and TRBJ2-3, the complete variable domain is NAGVMQNPRHLVRRRGQEARLRCSPMKGHSHVYWYRQLPEEGLKFMVYLQKENIIDESGMPKERFSAEFPKEGPSILRIQQVVRGDSAAYFCASSPPRTGDTQYFGPGTRLTVL.

This clone has only a few counts. J is TRBJ1-2 and V is TRBV20-1; a possible D gene is TRBD1 (5 bases). Trimming left V 1 base short and J 13 bases short, with 13 bases between. CDR1 and CDR2 (germline): DFQATT, SNEGSKA (reference sequence). The CDR3 covers 11 residues. The CDR3 loop reads CSARGGEVCTF. In DNA form, the CDR3 reads TGCAGTGCTAGAGGGGGGGAGGTGTGCACCTTC.

The CDR3 coding sequence is TGTGCCAGCAGCTTGTATTGGAGTGACTATGGCTACACCTTC. Its translation: CASSLYWSDYGYTF. The chain carries TRBV5-6 and TRBJ1-2; no clear D gene. From germline, CDR1 is SGHDT and CDR2 YYEEEE. Trimming removed 1 base from V and 3 bases from J, with 10 bases in between. CDR3 length: 14 amino acids.

V and J are TRBV5-1 and TRBJ2-3; TRBD2 aligns across 11 bases. Trimming removed 5 bases from V and 4 bases from J; junction bases left unmatched: 3. CDR3 length equals 14 residues. Germline V gene lookup returns CDR1 SGHRS and CDR2 YFSETQ. The CDR3 coding sequence is TGCGCCAGCAGTAGCGGGGGGGCCTCAGATACGCAGTATTTT. Its translation: CASSSGGASDTQYF.

CDR3 in DNA: TGTGCCAGCAGCCCCAACCGCCAGGGCACTGAAGCTTTCTTT. This translates into CASSPNRQGTEAFF. The chain has TRBV4-2 and TRBJ1-1; maybe TRBD1 (5 bases). The CDR3 has 14 residues. Trimming pared 4 bases from V and 4 bases from J, leaving 13 bases between. Germline V gene lookup returns CDR1 LGHNA and CDR2 YNFKEQ.

CDR3 DNA: TGCGCCAGCAGCTTGGCAGCGGAGACCGATACGCAGTATTTT. Translated: CASSLAAETDTQYF. The V gene is TRBV5-1, the J gene TRBJ2-3; TRBD2 might be the D (5 bases). From germline, CDR1 is SGHRS and CDR2 YFSETQ. Between the trimmed V and J ends, which lost 0 bases and 6 bases, there was a span of 11 bases. The CDR3 sequence is 14 residues long.

V gene TRBV13 combines with J gene TRBJ1-1, with D possibly TRBD1 on 6 matching bases. Germline CDR1 and CDR2: PRHDT and FYEKMQ (reference sequence). The CDR3 extends over 14 amino acids. V lost 5 bases to trimming and J lost 0 bases, with 10 bases between them. CDR3 region: CASSPQGLNTEAFF. The DNA for the CDR3 is TGTGCCAGCAGCCCTCAGGGGTTGAACACTGAAGCTTTCTTT.

This chain joins TRBV5-5 and TRBJ1-4; perhaps TRBD1 as D (5 bases). In germline, CDR1 is SGHKS, CDR2 YYEKEE (reference sequence). Deletions cut 4 bases from V and 8 bases from J, with 18 bases between. This CDR3 contains 15 residues. DNA of the CDR3: TGTGCCAGCAGCCCCCAAACGGGGGTTGGGGAAAAACTGTTTTTT. This encodes CASSPQTGVGEKLFF.